Below are 28 T cell receptor beta chains sequenced from a single sample in a study of tumor-infiltrating lymphocytes in primary liver carcinoma. The tissue used was unsorted bulk material of 20-30 mg. RNA and DNA were co-extracted from it with the AllPrep DNA/RNA mini kit. The authors made TCR beta cDNA from around 500 ng total RNA with a constant-region primer. For TCR beta, libraries were produced by three nested multiplex PCR rounds using slightly modified ARM-PCR. Investigators reported that the first two PCR rounds, at 10 to 11 cycles each, used TRBV1-TRBV30 forward primers with a C-beta reverse primer. TCRdb itself ran the multiplex PCR reads through MiXCR, one entry per CDR3 protein. The sample shows more than 95,000 distinct CDR3 sequences, roughly 80% of them seen only once. What was sequenced was liver tumor tissue from sampling region 3. The subset here: tumor region T3, left-lateral pole. These receptor sequences come from a man aged 35 to 55 with primary liver carcinoma and hepatitis B virus infection.

On this clonotype itself: This likely comes from a read error, as the CDR3 has no conserved phenylalanine or tryptophan at its end. The rearrangement links TRBV29-1 to TRBJ1-4, with D possibly being TRBD1 (5 bases). The CDR3 consists of 13 residues. Germline-derived CDR1 and CDR2 are SQVTM and ANQGSEA. The CDR3 nucleotides read TGCGGGCATGTGGACGGACATAATGAAAAACTGTTTTAT. Amino acid sequence: CGHVDGHNEKLFY.

This sequence joins TRBV29-1 and TRBJ2-3; either TRBD1 or TRBD2 may fit D (5 bases each). The germline V gene has CDR1 SQVTM and CDR2 ANQGSEA. This CDR3 region has 13 residues. V was cut by 7 bases and J by 3 bases, with 14 bases left in between. The CDR3 spells CSADWGSTDTQYF. CDR3 in DNA: TGCAGCGCTGATTGGGGGAGTACAGATACGCAGTATTTT.

A few counts support this clonotype. An end of the junction differs from the germline gene, which may be a read error. The rearrangement uses TRBV14 and TRBJ1-1; no clear D gene. Germline V lookup: CDR1 SGHDN, CDR2 FVKESK. The CDR3 length is 14 residues. CDR3 coding DNA: TGTGCCAGCAGTCAAGATCAGGACCCTTACCCAGCTTTCTTT. Residues: CASSQDQDPYPAFF.

In regard to this clonotype: Germline is not matched at one junction end, which may reflect a read error. The chain employs TRBV14 and TRBJ2-7; 8 nucleotides align to TRBD2. Germline CDR1 and CDR2: SGHDN and FVKESK. The CDR3 spans 16 residues. CDR3 DNA sequence: TGTGCCAACAGCCCCCAAGGGGCGACGGGAGGGTACGAGCAGTACTTC. The encoded protein is CANSPQGATGGYEQYF. Filled out from reference TRBV14 and TRBJ2-7, the complete variable domain reads EAGVTQFPSHSVIEKGQTVTLRCDPISGHDNLYWYRRVMGKEIKFLLHFVKESKQDESGMPNNRFLAERTGGTYSTLKVQPAELEDSGVYFCANSPQGATGGYEQYFGPGTRLTVT.

The rearrangement uses TRBV29-1 and TRBJ1-4; possible D gene TRBD1, 6 bases. Germline CDR1 reads SQVTM; CDR2 reads ANQGSEA. The CDR3 consists of 15 residues. Trimming removed 0 bases at V and 7 bases at J, with 15 bases between. CDR3 in DNA: TGCAGCGTTGAAGAAGGCAGGGGCAAGAGTGAAAAACTGTTTTTT. This encodes CSVEEGRGKSEKLFF.

The rearrangement uses TRBV11-1 and TRBJ2-3; no clear D. The length of the CDR3 is 19 residues. The germline CDR1 and CDR2 sequences are SGHAT and FQDESV (reference sequence). V lost 4 bases and J 5 bases, leaving 28 bases between the germline ends. This CDR3 reads CASSSWGNSVGARIDTQYF. In nucleotides, the CDR3 is TGTGCCAGCAGCTCTTGGGGAAACTCTGTTGGAGCCCGCATAGATACGCAGTATTTT.

As concerns this clonotype: The junction does not match germline at one end; this may be a read error. V is TRBV7-9 and J is TRBJ2-7; 13 bases are a match to TRBD2. This CDR3 spans 18 amino acids. From germline, CDR1 is SEHNR and CDR2 FQNEAQ (reference sequence). DNA for the CDR3: TGCGCCAGCAGCCCTCGTTCGACTAGCGGGAGGACGGCCTACGAGCAGTACTTC. Translation: CASSPRSTSGRTAYEQYF. Looking up the rest from reference TRBV7-9 and TRBJ2-7 gives the full variable domain: DTGVSQNPRHKITKRGQNVTFRCDPISEHNRLYWYRQTLGQGPEFLTYFQNEAQLEKSRLLSDRFSAERPKGSFSTLEIQRTEQGDSAMYLCASSPRSTSGRTAYEQYFGPGTRLTVT.

About this clonotype itself: At one of its ends the junction is not consistent with the germline gene, which may arise from a read error. The V gene is TRBV28, the J gene TRBJ2-7; D is unresolved. This CDR3 has 13 amino acids. CDR1 and CDR2 from the germline V gene are MDHEN and SYDVKM. The chain's CDR3 is CTSSLIPTGEQYF. The DNA for the CDR3 is TGTACCAGCAGTTTGATACCGACCGGCGAGCAGTACTTC. Full variable domain (remainder filled in from reference TRBV28 and TRBJ2-7): DVKVTQSSRYLVKRTGEKVFLECVQDMDHENMFWYRQDPGLGLRLIYFSYDVKMKEKGDIPEGYSVSREKKERFSLILESASTNQTSMYLCTSSLIPTGEQYFGPGTRLTVT.

Concerning this clonotype itself: Since the CDR3 does not end with the conserved phenylalanine or tryptophan, this likely comes from a read error. The V call is TRBV12-3 or TRBV12-4, the J call TRBJ2-2; possibly TRBD1 or TRBD2 for D (5 bases each). CDR3 length: 15 residues. The CDR3 DNA sequence: TGTACCAGCAGCTTAGTTCTGGGGCGAGGGGGGGAGCTGTTTCTT. It specifies CTSSLVLGRGGELFL.

In regard to this clonotype: Relative to the germline gene, one junction end is altered; a read error may explain this. The gene calls are TRBV6-1 and TRBJ2-2; D is uncertain. The CDR3 contains 15 residues. Germline CDR1 reads MNHNS; CDR2 reads SASEGT. The CDR3 loop is CASSEGWWLTGELFF. Here the CDR3 DNA reads TGTGCCAGCAGTGAAGGATGGTGGCTCACTGGGGAACTGTTTTTT.

This clonotype was seen many times. This sequence may be a read error, since a much larger clone differs from it by one base. This chain uses TRBV4-2 with TRBJ2-1; D gene uncertain. Germline loops: CDR1 LGHNA, CDR2 YNFKEQ. The CDR3 covers 15 residues. V dropped 3 bases and J dropped 5 bases, with 14 bases sitting between them. CDR3 DNA: TGTGCCAGCAGCCAGGTATTGCAGACAAACAATGAGCAGTTCTTC. It is translated as CASSQVLQTNNEQFF.

A remark on this clonotype: A junction end diverges from the germline sequence, so it may reflect a read error. This chain uses TRBV6-4 with TRBJ2-2; D possibly matches TRBD1 or TRBD2 (5 bases each). CDR1 is MRHNA and CDR2 is SNTAGT in the germline V gene. This CDR3 comprises 14 residues. The CDR3 region has the DNA TGTGCCTGCAGTGACTCACAGGACATCGGGGAGCTGTTCTTT. Residues: CACSDSQDIGELFF.

The rearrangement uses TRBV6-1 and TRBJ1-1; D ambiguous. CDR3 size: 13 residues. The germline gives CDR1 MNHNS, CDR2 SASEGT. V lost 10 bases, J lost 5 bases, and 17 bases lay in between. DNA for the CDR3: TGTGCCAACTCACGGGAGCGGGGTACTGAAGCTTTCTTT. As protein: CANSRERGTEAFF.

Regarding this clonotype: A much larger clone is a single base away; this may be a read error. The chain is built from TRBV6-2 or TRBV6-3 and TRBJ1-1, with 7 bases that match TRBD1. The junction had 9 bases not matched to a gene; V was cut back by 11 bases and J by 3 bases. CDR1 and CDR2 from the germline V gene are MNHEY and SVGEGT. The length of the CDR3 is 13 residues. The CDR3 nucleotides are TGTGCCTACAGAGGGGACAGCCACACTGAAGCTTTCTTT. It translates to CAYRGDSHTEAFF.

This clonotype came up once. An end of the junction does not agree with germline; a read error may underlie this. The chain couples TRBV28 to TRBJ2-2, with a possible D match to TRBD2 (6 bases). Germline CDR1 MDHEN, CDR2 SYDVKM. The CDR3 loop spans 13 amino acids. The CDR3 DNA reads as TGTGCCAGCAGACGTGGGGGGACCGGGGAGCTGCTTTTC. It is translated as CASRRGGTGELLF.

Concerning this clonotype itself: Germline and junction disagree at one end, which may indicate a read error. This sequence joins TRBV12-3 or TRBV12-4 and TRBJ1-2, with a weak D call TRBD1 (6 bases). This CDR3 is 13 amino acids long. The CDR3 protein is CASSADRNYDYTF. DNA for the CDR3: TGTGCCAGCAGTGCTGACAGGAACTATGACTACACCTTC.

Turning to this clonotype: The junction shows a germline mismatch at one end, possibly a read error. V gene TRBV4-3 combines with J gene TRBJ1-6, with 9 bases aligning to TRBD1. This CDR3 has 16 residues. From germline, CDR1 is LGHNA and CDR2 YSLEER. The CDR3 sequence: CASSSWDRERNSPLRF. CDR3 DNA: TGTGCCAGCAGCTCCTGGGACAGGGAAAGGAATTCACCCCTCCGCTTT.

The CDR3 DNA is TGCAGCGCTCGATCTGGAAACACCATATATTTT. Its protein is CSARSGNTIYF. The chain has TRBV29-1 and TRBJ1-3; D uncertain. The germline gives CDR1 SQVTM, CDR2 ANQGSEA. CDR3 length equals 11 residues. Deletions cut 7 bases from V and 1 base from J, with 5 bases between.

Details on this clonotype: An end of the junction does not agree with germline; a read error may underlie this. The chain couples TRBV12-5 to TRBJ2-7; D tentatively reads TRBD1 or TRBD2 (5 bases each). Germline CDR1 reads LGHNT; CDR2 reads FRNRAP. The CDR3 has 13 amino acids. CDR3 nucleotides: TGTGCCAGTGAGGGGACCGGTTCCTGCGAGTGGTACTTC. Residues: CASEGTGSCEWYF.

A word on this clonotype: This may stem from a read error, because a much larger clone lies one nucleotide away. The rearrangement links TRBV28 to TRBJ2-4, with 9 bases aligning to TRBD2. The CDR3 is 17 amino acids. Losses at the gene ends were 3 bases for V and 0 bases for J; bases not matched to a gene: 6. The germline CDR1 and CDR2 sequences are MDHEN and SYDVKM. CDR3 sequence (DNA): TGTGCCAGCAGTTTTAGGACTAGCGTGGTAGCCAAAAACATTCAGTACTTC. This sequence encodes CASSFRTSVVAKNIQYF.

Remarks on this clonotype: Given the absence of the conserved phenylalanine or tryptophan at the CDR3 end, a read error is likely. Because the CDR3's place on the DNA is in doubt, the DNA is left out and the CDR3 is given as listed by TCRdb. The chain joins TRBV11-3 to TRBJ2-3; the table assigns TRBD1, which was not confirmed against the DNA. CDR1 is SGHNT and CDR2 is YENEEA in the germline V gene. The length of the CDR3 is 15 amino acids, counting both ends. The CDR3 region is CASSQGGLQGGTLYL.

The gene calls are TRBV7-8 and TRBJ2-5; maybe TRBD1 (6 bases). The V gene lost 5 bases and the J gene lost 2 bases, with 18 bases spanning the gap. This CDR3 contains 16 residues. Germline V CDR1 and CDR2: SGHVS, FQNEAQ. This CDR3 reads CASSIVTTGLQETQYF. Written as DNA, the CDR3 is TGTGCCAGCAGCATTGTAACGACAGGCTTACAAGAGACCCAGTACTTC.

J is TRBJ1-2 and V is TRBV14, with 7 bases that match TRBD1. CDR3 size: 13 residues. CDR1 is SGHDN, CDR2 FVKESK, per germline. The CDR3 DNA is TGTGCTAGCCGCCAAGACAGGGACTATGGCTACACCTTC. It specifies CASRQDRDYGYTF.

The rearrangement links TRBV5-1 to TRBJ2-4, with TRBD1 identical over 7 bases. The CDR3 consists of 15 residues. Germline CDR1 is SGHRS and CDR2 is YFSETQ. CDR3 nucleotides: TGCGTCAGTAGCGCGACAGGGATAGCCAAAAACATTCAGTACTTC. Its protein is CVSSATGIAKNIQYF.

Turning to this clonotype: The CDR3 does not end in the conserved phenylalanine or tryptophan, so this is likely a read error. The V gene is TRBV29-1, the J gene TRBJ2-5, with unresolved D. CDR1 and CDR2 from the germline V gene are SQVTM and ANQGSEA. Trimming took off 1 base at V and 8 bases at J, with 8 bases between the two ends. CDR3 size: 11 residues. The CDR3 DNA follows: TGCAGCGTTGAAGTAGCCCACACCCAGTACTTA. Amino acid sequence: CSVEVAHTQYL.

As regards this clonotype: It is likely a read error, because the conserved phenylalanine at the end of the CDR3 is missing. The V and J genes are TRBV11-2 and TRBJ2-5, with 10 nucleotides matching TRBD2. CDR3 length: 17 residues. Per the germline V gene, CDR1 is SGHAT and CDR2 is FQNNGV. CDR3 loop: CASSLRLAGDSSEIQYV. The CDR3 DNA is TGTGCCAGCAGCTTAAGACTAGCGGGTGATTCGAGCGAGATCCAGTACGTC.

Only a few counts were recorded for this clonotype. This sequence may be a read error, since a much larger clone differs from it by one base. This chain connects TRBV21-1 to TRBJ2-1; the tabulated D call, TRBD2, remains unverified against the DNA. TRBJ2-7 matches the DNA end more closely, so the J call is doubtful. TRBV21-1 corresponds to a pseudogene. The CDR3 is 14 amino acids. The CDR3 nucleotides are TGTGCCAGCCTTGATACTAGCGGGAGTTGTGAGCAGTACTTC. Amino acid sequence: CASLDTSGSCEQYF.

The chain is built from TRBV11-1 and TRBJ2-4; possibly TRBD1 or TRBD2 for D (5 bases each). Per germline, CDR1 SGHAT and CDR2 FQDESV (reference sequence). The CDR3 covers 17 residues. In nucleotides, the CDR3 is TGTGGCAGTAGCTTTCCCGGGGCTAGCAGGACCAAAAACATTCAGTACTTC. Protein product: CGSSFPGASRTKNIQYF.